This T cell receptor beta chain appears in the sequencing data of a study of monozygotic twins with cystic fibrosis. This clone has a single count. Its antigen is currently unknown. Only in-frame clones appear in the TCRdb table, and some are missing; sequencing was by immunoSEQ multiplex PCR. The sample holds roughly 25,000 clones, approximately 90% seen once. Germline CDR1 and CDR2: MNHEY and SVGAGI. V lost 2 bases to trimming and J lost 5 bases, with 12 bases between them. The CDR3 contains 14 residues. The study, taken as a whole, reports: Nucleotide-identical clonotype sharing was significantly higher within monozygotic CF twin pairs than between unrelated CF individuals. V usage most resembled the co-twin in 13 of 16 pairs.

The chain has TRBV6-5 and TRBJ1-2; D is perhaps TRBD1 (5 bases). The sequenced sample was blood. The TCR comes from a girl aged 2-9 years with cystic fibrosis. The CDR3 region has the DNA TGTGCCAGCAGTTACAGCGGGGCTGGTTATGGCTACACCTTC. Translating it yields CASSYSGAGYGYTF.